Listed below are T cell receptor beta chains from one sample, sequenced in a study of T cells after yellow fever vaccination. TCRdb called the 5' RACE reads again in MiXCR, with one record for every CDR3 protein. The repertoire holds around 320,000 distinct CDR3 sequences, about 10% seen once, with approximately 3.5% in the top ten. Sequences were derived from CD4+ T cells sorted from PBMCs, sampled 5 days after the yellow fever booster vaccination. These receptors were taken from a young man who received the YFV17D yellow fever vaccine. CDR3s include the opening cysteine and the closing phenylalanine or tryptophan. The order of the fields is clone size, J gene, V gene, D gene, CDR3 DNA, CDR3 protein. A D gene is named only where the DNA matches it firmly. Clone size appears in some rows only: once, few, many, or a class for an expanded clone.

abundance: NA
j_gene: TRBJ2-1
v_gene: TRBV18
d_gene: TRBD1
CDR3nt: TGTGCCAGCTCACCACCGCCAGGGGGCAATGAGCAGTTCTTC
CDR3aa: CASSPPPGGNEQFF

abundance: NA
j_gene: TRBJ2-6
v_gene: TRBV6-1
d_gene: NA
CDR3nt: TGTGCCAGCAGAGATACGAAGGGGGCCAACGTCCTGACTTTC
CDR3aa: CASRDTKGANVLTF

abundance: few
j_gene: TRBJ1-4
v_gene: TRBV7-2
d_gene: NA
CDR3nt: TGTGCCAGCAGCCCCCAGGGCACTTATGAAAAACTGTTTTTT
CDR3aa: CASSPQGTYEKLFF

abundance: few
j_gene: TRBJ1-1
v_gene: TRBV6-5
d_gene: TRBD1
CDR3nt: TGTGCCAGCAGTTACGAGCTCGGGACAGGTAGGACTGAAGCTTTCTTT
CDR3aa: CASSYELGTGRTEAFF

abundance: NA
j_gene: TRBJ1-2
v_gene: TRBV11-2
d_gene: NA
CDR3nt: TGTGCCAGCAGCTTAGATTACTCCGCTGGCTACACCTTC
CDR3aa: CASSLDYSAGYTF

abundance: few
j_gene: TRBJ1-2
v_gene: TRBV6-5
d_gene: NA
CDR3nt: TGTGCCAGCTGGGGTCGACGAATCAACTATGGCTACACCTTC
CDR3aa: CASWGRRINYGYTF

abundance: few
j_gene: TRBJ2-4
v_gene: TRBV11-2
d_gene: TRBD1
CDR3nt: TGTGCCAGCAGCCCCAGGGGGAAAAACATTCAGTACTTC
CDR3aa: CASSPRGKNIQYF

abundance: NA
j_gene: TRBJ2-3
v_gene: TRBV4-1
d_gene: NA
CDR3nt: TGCGCCAGCAGCCACCCTGCAGCTAGAGCGGCAGATACGCAGTATTTT
CDR3aa: CASSHPAARAADTQYF

abundance: few
j_gene: TRBJ1-5
v_gene: TRBV4-3
d_gene: NA
CDR3nt: TGCGCCAGCAGCCAGGCCATAGGAGTCAGCAATCAGCCCCAGCATTTT
CDR3aa: CASSQAIGVSNQPQHF

abundance: NA
j_gene: TRBJ1-3
v_gene: TRBV7-9
d_gene: NA
CDR3nt: TGTGCCAGCAGCTTATGGGAAACTGGAAACACCATATATTTT
CDR3aa: CASSLWETGNTIYF

abundance: few
j_gene: TRBJ1-1
v_gene: TRBV18
d_gene: NA
CDR3nt: TGTGCCAGCTCACCGGACATACAGGCTGAAGCTTTCTTT
CDR3aa: CASSPDIQAEAFF

abundance: NA
j_gene: TRBJ2-1
v_gene: TRBV5-1
d_gene: NA
CDR3nt: TGCGCCAGCAGCTTGGAGGTGGCTAGGGGGAATGAGCAGTTCTTC
CDR3aa: CASSLEVARGNEQFF

abundance: few
j_gene: TRBJ1-1
v_gene: TRBV19
d_gene: NA
CDR3nt: TGTGCCAGTGGTGAACATGACAGGTTCACTGAAGCTTTCTTT
CDR3aa: CASGEHDRFTEAFF

abundance: few
j_gene: TRBJ1-6
v_gene: TRBV6-2/TRBV6-3
d_gene: NA
CDR3nt: TGTGCCAGCAGTTATCCGGGGCAGCGGGCGAGCTCCTATAATTCACCCCTCCACTTT
CDR3aa: CASSYPGQRASSYNSPLHF

abundance: NA
j_gene: TRBJ2-1
v_gene: TRBV20-1
d_gene: NA
CDR3nt: TGCAGTGCTAGAGTAGGAGGGGCCCTATCGAATGAGCAGTTCTTC
CDR3aa: CSARVGGALSNEQFF

abundance: many
j_gene: TRBJ2-3
v_gene: TRBV12-3/TRBV12-4
d_gene: TRBD1
CDR3nt: TGTGCCAGCAGATGGACAGGGGTGACAGATACGCAGTATTTT
CDR3aa: CASRWTGVTDTQYF

abundance: few
j_gene: TRBJ2-3
v_gene: TRBV6-1
d_gene: TRBD2
CDR3nt: TGTGCCAGCAGTGAAACCCCGACACTAGCGGGGGGCACAGATACGCAGTATTTT
CDR3aa: CASSETPTLAGGTDTQYF

abundance: NA
j_gene: TRBJ2-7
v_gene: TRBV20-1
d_gene: NA
CDR3nt: TGCAGTGCGCCCAGAGGTGGTAGCGGCTCCTACGAGCAGTACTTC
CDR3aa: CSAPRGGSGSYEQYF

abundance: NA
j_gene: TRBJ2-6
v_gene: TRBV2
d_gene: NA
CDR3nt: TGTGCCAGCAGGGCCTTCGATGGGGCCAACGTCCTGACTTTC
CDR3aa: CASRAFDGANVLTF

abundance: NA
j_gene: TRBJ1-1
v_gene: TRBV29-1
d_gene: NA
CDR3nt: TGCAGCGTGATCCACAGGCACATGAACACTGAAGCTTTCTTT
CDR3aa: CSVIHRHMNTEAFF

abundance: NA
j_gene: TRBJ1-5
v_gene: TRBV7-2
d_gene: TRBD1
CDR3nt: TGTGCCAGCAGCTTTAACAGGGGGATCGGGCAGCCCCAGCATTTT
CDR3aa: CASSFNRGIGQPQHF

abundance: many
j_gene: TRBJ2-3
v_gene: TRBV4-3
d_gene: NA
CDR3nt: TGCGCCAGCAGCCAAGAACCGTTCACAGATACGCAGTATTTT
CDR3aa: CASSQEPFTDTQYF

abundance: NA
j_gene: TRBJ1-2
v_gene: TRBV20-1
d_gene: TRBD1
CDR3nt: TGCAGTGCTAGTGTACAGGGGCGGGATGGCTACACCTTC
CDR3aa: CSASVQGRDGYTF

abundance: few
j_gene: TRBJ1-1
v_gene: TRBV20-1
d_gene: NA
CDR3nt: TGCAGTGCTAGGCCGGGAACTTCGAACACTGAAGCTTTCTTT
CDR3aa: CSARPGTSNTEAFF

abundance: NA
j_gene: TRBJ2-5
v_gene: TRBV11-2
d_gene: NA
CDR3nt: TGTGCCAGCAGCTTAGGACCTGGCCCGGAGGAGACCCAGTACTTC
CDR3aa: CASSLGPGPEETQYF

abundance: few
j_gene: TRBJ2-3
v_gene: TRBV20-1
d_gene: TRBD2
CDR3nt: TGCAGTGCGAGGGGACTAGAGCGGGGGGTAACAGATACGCAGTATTTT
CDR3aa: CSARGLERGVTDTQYF

abundance: many
j_gene: TRBJ2-4
v_gene: TRBV5-1
d_gene: NA
CDR3nt: TGCGCCAGCACCGACCCGGCGGGGGCCAAAAACATTCAGTACTTC
CDR3aa: CASTDPAGAKNIQYF

abundance: NA
j_gene: TRBJ2-2
v_gene: TRBV6-6
d_gene: TRBD1
CDR3nt: TGTGCCAGCAGTTACGAGGGGACAGGGTTGGCCGGGGAGCTGTTTTTT
CDR3aa: CASSYEGTGLAGELFF

abundance: few
j_gene: TRBJ2-3
v_gene: TRBV20-1
d_gene: TRBD2
CDR3nt: TGCAGTGCTAGCCACCCAAGCGGGACTAGCGTCCATACGCAGTATTTT
CDR3aa: CSASHPSGTSVHTQYF

abundance: few
j_gene: TRBJ2-4
v_gene: TRBV6-1
d_gene: NA
CDR3nt: TGTGCCAGCAGTGAGCAAAGGGCGGCCAAAAACATTCAGTACTTC
CDR3aa: CASSEQRAAKNIQYF

abundance: few
j_gene: TRBJ2-5
v_gene: TRBV2
d_gene: TRBD1
CDR3nt: TGTGCCAGCAGCAGGGACAGGGTAGAGGAGACCCAGTACTTC
CDR3aa: CASSRDRVEETQYF

abundance: many
j_gene: TRBJ1-2
v_gene: TRBV12-3/TRBV12-4
d_gene: NA
CDR3nt: TGTGCCAGCAGTTCAGGGTTTCATGGCTACACCTTC
CDR3aa: CASSSGFHGYTF

abundance: NA
j_gene: TRBJ2-6
v_gene: TRBV7-2
d_gene: NA
CDR3nt: TGTGCCAGCAGCTTAGTCAGTACGTCTGGGGCCAACGTCCTGACTTTC
CDR3aa: CASSLVSTSGANVLTF

abundance: many
j_gene: TRBJ1-5
v_gene: TRBV7-2
d_gene: NA
CDR3nt: TGTGCCAGCAGCAAGGGAGCCGGTGGCCAGCCCCAGCATTTT
CDR3aa: CASSKGAGGQPQHF

abundance: NA
j_gene: TRBJ2-3
v_gene: TRBV9
d_gene: TRBD2
CDR3nt: TGTGCCAGCAGCCTCCGCCATAGCGGGGGGGCATCAGATACGCAGTATTTT
CDR3aa: CASSLRHSGGASDTQYF

abundance: NA
j_gene: TRBJ2-2
v_gene: TRBV20-1
d_gene: NA
CDR3nt: TGCAGTGCTAGTGTGGGGGGGCCCGCCGGGGAGCTGTTTTTT
CDR3aa: CSASVGGPAGELFF